Following are 15 T cell receptor beta chains from one sample sequenced in a study of T cell changes during pregnancy in multiple sclerosis. This table comes from immunoSEQ multiplex PCR, and its TCRdb copy is limited to in-frame clones, with some not included. The sample holds some 37,000 clones, approximately 90% seen once. Sequencing used CD4+ T cells from peripheral blood mononuclear cells, obtained before pregnancy. The receptor set was obtained from a female donor with multiple sclerosis, enrolled in a pregnancy study.

The chain carries TRBV19 and TRBJ2-3, with D hard to call. The V and J ends lost 8 bases and 1 base respectively, with 16 bases between them. Germline assignment: CDR1 LNHDA and CDR2 SQIVND (reference sequence). The CDR3 sequence is 15 residues long. The chain's CDR3 is CASGKRGLGTDTQYF. Here the CDR3 DNA reads TGTGCCAGTGGTAAAAGAGGTTTGGGCACAGATACGCAGTATTTT.

The chain joins TRBV28 to TRBJ1-1; TRBD1 agrees at 8 bases. The V and J ends lost 9 bases and 4 bases, in that order; junction bases with no gene match: 4. Germline V gene data show CDR1 as MDHEN and CDR2 as SYDVKM. CDR3 size: 12 residues. CDR3 coding DNA: TGTGCCAGTAAGACAGGGGTCACTGAAGCTTTCTTT. This codes for CASKTGVTEAFF.

V usage is TRBV19 and J usage is TRBJ2-5, with TRBD1 identical over 8 bases. Germline V gene lookup returns CDR1 LNHDA and CDR2 SQIVND (reference sequence). The V segment lost 6 bases and the J segment 5 bases; nucleotides outside the gene matches: 5. The CDR3 extends over 13 amino acids. DNA for the CDR3: TGTGCCAGTAGGGACAGGGCGGTGGAGACCCAGTACTTC. This encodes CASRDRAVETQYF.

The chain links TRBV19 to TRBJ1-2, with 10 bases aligning to TRBD1. V gave up 6 bases and J gave up 6 bases; unmatched junction bases: 4. Germline CDR1 and CDR2: LNHDA and SQIVND (reference sequence). This CDR3 contains 13 residues. CDR3 nucleotide sequence: TGTGCCAGTAGAACCGGGACAGGGGATGGCTACACCTTC. Amino acids: CASRTGTGDGYTF. The variable domain in full, completed from reference TRBV19 and TRBJ1-2, reads DGGITQSPKYLFRKEGQNVTLSCEQNLNHDAMYWYRQDPGQGLRLIYYSQIVNDFQKGDIAEGYSVSREKKESFPLTVTSAQKNPTAFYLCASRTGTGDGYTFGSGTRLTVV.

The chain carries TRBV18 and TRBJ1-4; possibly TRBD1 for D (5 bases). CDR1 is KGHSH and CDR2 is LQKENI in the germline V gene. This CDR3 region has 19 residues. V was pared by 0 bases and J by 0 bases, with 17 bases between. The CDR3, as DNA: TGTGCCAGCTCACCACCCATCGGAGGGGTGGATGCAACTAATGAAAAACTGTTTTTT. Translated: CASSPPIGGVDATNEKLFF.

This clone was seen only once. CDR3 region: CASSLGAGGPMEQYF. The DNA for the CDR3 is TGCGCCAGCAGCTTGGGAGCGGGAGGGCCGATGGAGCAGTACTTC. J is TRBJ2-5 and V is TRBV5-1, with 10 bases that match TRBD2. Germline V gene sequence: CDR1 SGHRS, CDR2 YFSETQ. V was pared by 0 bases and J by 11 bases, with 10 bases of the junction left unmatched. CDR3 length equals 15 residues. The entire variable domain, with the rest obtained from reference TRBV5-1 and TRBJ2-5, is as follows: KAGVTQTPRYLIKTRGQQVTLSCSPISGHRSVSWYQQTPGQGLQFLFEYFSETQRNKGNFPGRFSGRQFSNSRSEMNVSTLELGDSALYLCASSLGAGGPMEQYFGPGTRLLVL.

The CDR3 loop reads CASSQGASFYEQYF. CDR3 DNA: TGCGCCAGCAGCCAAGGGGCTAGCTTCTACGAGCAGTACTTC. This chain joins TRBV4-1 and TRBJ2-7; tentative D call: TRBD2 (5 bases). Germline CDR1 and CDR2: MGHRA and YSYEKL. The V end lost 1 base, the J end lost 3 bases, and 10 bases lay between the germline ends. This CDR3 contains 14 residues.

The chain carries TRBV4-2 and TRBJ2-7; 13 bases align to TRBD2. The CDR3 covers 16 residues. Germline assignment: CDR1 LGHNA and CDR2 YNFKEQ. Trimming cost V 0 bases and J 5 bases; bases outside gene matches: 4. The CDR3 protein is CASSQDTSGRVHEQYF. The CDR3 DNA reads as TGTGCCAGCAGCCAAGATACTAGCGGGAGGGTTCACGAGCAGTACTTC.

This chain connects TRBV7-6 to TRBJ2-3, with 7 positions matching TRBD2. The CDR3 has 16 residues. With V trimmed by 7 bases and J by 1 base, 11 bases remained unmatched. The germline V gene has CDR1 SGHVS and CDR2 FNYEAQ. CDR3 coding DNA: TGTGCCAGCACCCTAGGAAGTGGGGGGGGCACAGATACGCAGTATTTT. Translation: CASTLGSGGGTDTQYF.

CDR3 protein: CSVESGVNQPQHF. As DNA, the CDR3 is TGCAGCGTTGAATCAGGGGTCAATCAGCCCCAGCATTTT. The chain uses TRBV29-1 and TRBJ1-5; the D gene is possibly TRBD1 (6 bases). V was trimmed by 2 bases and J by 3 bases, leaving 8 bases between them. The CDR3 extends over 13 amino acids. Germline V CDR1 and CDR2: SQVTM, ANQGSEA.

V usage is TRBV5-8 and J usage is TRBJ1-1; D remains ambiguous. The V and J ends lost 1 base and 4 bases respectively, with 2 bases between them. The CDR3 runs 11 residues. Germline-derived CDR1 and CDR2 are SGHTS and YDEGEE. This CDR3 reads CASSLRTEAFF. The CDR3 nucleotides are TGTGCCAGCAGCTTGCGCACTGAAGCTTTCTTT.

The chain uses TRBV5-5 and TRBJ2-7, with D unresolved. V was cut by 6 bases and J by 2 bases, with 12 bases left in between. Looked up from germline, CDR1 is SGHKS and CDR2 is YYEKEE (reference sequence). This CDR3 comprises 13 residues. Written as DNA, the CDR3 is TGTGCCAGCACCCCGCGACTTACCTACGAGCAGTACTTC. Translated: CASTPRLTYEQYF.

This clone occurred once. The chain employs TRBV9 and TRBJ2-5; 16 bases line up with TRBD2. CDR1 SGDLS and CDR2 YYNGEE come from the germline V gene. The CDR3 has 18 amino acids. V trimming: 2 bases; J trimming: 2 bases; junction bases outside the gene matches: 6. CDR3 in DNA: TGTGCCAGCAGCGTGTCCGGGACTAGCGGGAGGGGGCAAGAGACCCAGTACTTC. Amino acids: CASSVSGTSGRGQETQYF.

In its sample, this clone was seen a few times. The J gene is TRBJ1-2, the V gene TRBV7-2, with D possibly being TRBD1 (5 bases). The germline V and J ends were trimmed by 1 base and 10 bases, with 10 bases remaining between them. The germline V gene encodes CDR1 SGHTA and CDR2 FQGNSA. The CDR3 extends over 12 amino acids. In DNA form, the CDR3 reads TGTGCCAGCAGCTTAGGCGCAGGGTCCTACACCTTC. This gives the protein CASSLGAGSYTF.

The chain uses TRBV27 and TRBJ2-1, with D perhaps TRBD2 (5 bases). The CDR3 contains 15 residues. Germline-derived CDR1 and CDR2 are MNHEY and SMNVEV (reference sequence). V was clipped by 5 bases and J by 3 bases, with 14 bases between them. Here the CDR3 DNA reads TGTGCCAGCAGTCTCGGGATTGAGTACTACAATGAGCAGTTCTTC. Protein sequence: CASSLGIEYYNEQFF.